This TCR beta chain was documented in a study of identical twins. Each donor (without exception) was a healthy Caucasian. Template switching added a universal primer site, and cDNA bore unique molecular identifiers. Each CDR3 protein gets one entry after TCRdb re-called the 5' RACE reads with MiXCR. The sample lists 1,800,000 or so distinct CDR3 sequences; under 35% were seen once. J lost 0 bases, V lost 6 bases, and 14 bases had no gene match. CDR3 length: 18 residues. The sequencing sample was made of cord blood. V usage is TRBV12-3 or TRBV12-4 and J usage is TRBJ2-4; 7 bases line up with TRBD2. The sequence was obtained from a newborn girl in good health. In nucleotides, the CDR3 is TGTGCCAGCAGAATAGAGGGACTATCTAACCTAGCCAAAAACATTCAGTACTTC. Protein sequence: CASRIEGLSNLAKNIQYF.